These 16 T cell receptor beta chains were sequenced from one sample in a study of cytomegalovirus exposure and HLA in healthy donors. PCR used 60 Vbeta primers and 13 Jbeta primers. Generated by immunoSEQ multiplex PCR, the TCRdb table keeps only in-frame clones and is missing some. The sample consists of roughly 120,000 clones, over 65% of them appearing once. Sample: PBMCs. The source is a man aged 45-65 years in good health and CMV-seronegative.

V gene TRBV10-3 combines with J gene TRBJ2-3; 10 bases are shared with TRBD1. V lost 7 bases and J lost 4; bases outside the gene matches: 5. There are 14 residues in the CDR3. Germline CDR1 and CDR2: ENHRY and SYGVKD. CDR3 residues: CAINPGTGADTQYF. As DNA, the CDR3 is TGTGCCATCAACCCCGGGACAGGGGCAGATACGCAGTATTTT.

CDR3 in amino acids: CASSLRGRGTEAFF. The CDR3 coding sequence is TGTGCCAGCTCACTGAGGGGGCGAGGAACTGAAGCTTTCTTT. This rearrangement joins TRBV18 to TRBJ1-1; 7 positions agree with TRBD1. The trim removed 4 bases at V and 5 bases at J, leaving 7 bases unmatched. The CDR3 covers 14 residues. CDR1 and CDR2 from the germline V gene are KGHSH and LQKENI.

The chain carries TRBV19 and TRBJ2-1, with 9 positions matching TRBD2. Germline-derived CDR1 and CDR2 are LNHDA and SQIVND (reference sequence). The CDR3 length is 16 residues. The ends lost 2 bases at V and 8 bases at J; junction bases unmatched: 10. The CDR3 here is CASSILGGGAGDEQFF. The CDR3, as DNA: TGTGCCAGTAGTATATTAGGCGGGGGGGCCGGGGATGAGCAGTTCTTC.

The V gene is TRBV6-1, the J gene TRBJ2-2, with D perhaps TRBD1 (6 bases). Trimming shortened V by 5 bases and J by 6 bases, and 13 bases separated the two germline ends. The length of the CDR3 is 14 residues. Germline CDR1 MNHNS, CDR2 SASEGT. This CDR3 reads CASSYPQGSGELFF. CDR3 DNA sequence: TGTGCCAGCAGTTATCCCCAGGGGTCCGGGGAGCTGTTTTTT.

This clone is a singleton in its sample. J is TRBJ2-3 and V is TRBV18, with 10 bases identical to TRBD1. The CDR3 runs to 16 residues. V was clipped by 1 base and J by 1 base; unmatched bases: 2. CDR1 is KGHSH, CDR2 LQKENI, per germline. CDR3 bases: TGTGCCAGCTCACCACGGGGACAGGGGCGCACAGATACGCAGTATTTT. Translation gives CASSPRGQGRTDTQYF.

The table lists this clone with a count of one. The chain links TRBV29-1 to TRBJ1-2; D might be TRBD1 (5 bases). CDR3 length: 11 amino acids. Germline V CDR1 and CDR2: SQVTM, ANQGSEA. Trimming removed 6 bases at V and 2 bases at J, with 7 bases between. The CDR3 sequence: CSVQDNYGYTF. Written as DNA, the CDR3 is TGCAGCGTACAGGACAACTATGGCTACACCTTC.

The chain combines TRBV28 with TRBJ1-5; TRBD1 matches 7 bases. The V gene's germline CDR1 is MDHEN and CDR2 SYDVKM. The CDR3 loop spans 16 amino acids. After removal of 2 bases from V and 1 base from J, the junction contained 5 bases not matched to a gene. The CDR3 bases are TGTGCCAGCAGTTTAGGACAGGATGGGAGCAATCAGCCCCAGCATTTT. Translation: CASSLGQDGSNQPQHF.

This chain uses TRBV30 with TRBJ2-2; maybe TRBD2 (5 bases). The CDR3 loop spans 15 amino acids. The V and J ends lost 2 bases and 1 base respectively, with 11 bases between them. Germline V gives CDR1 GTSNPN, CDR2 SVGIG (reference sequence). CDR3 DNA sequence: TGTGCCTGGAGTCTGGGAGTCGTGAACACCGGGGAGCTGTTTTTT. This codes for CAWSLGVVNTGELFF.

This chain joins TRBV5-4 and TRBJ1-2, with 8 bases fitting TRBD1. The CDR3 contains 15 residues. V gave up 2 bases and J gave up 0 bases; unmatched junction bases: 3. The germline gives CDR1 SGHNT, CDR2 YYREEE (reference sequence). The CDR3 DNA is TGTGCCAGCAGCTTACAGGGGGGAGCTAACTATGGCTACACCTTC. It translates to CASSLQGGANYGYTF.

J is TRBJ1-1 and V is TRBV18; D remains unclear. V lost 7 bases to trimming and J lost 3 bases, with 12 bases between them. This CDR3 is 13 amino acids long. Germline CDR1 KGHSH, CDR2 LQKENI. The CDR3 loop reads CASFRGRDTEAFF. CDR3 nucleotide sequence: TGTGCCAGCTTCCGGGGTCGGGACACTGAAGCTTTCTTT.

This sequence joins TRBV5-4 and TRBJ2-3; the D gene is possibly TRBD2 (5 bases). The CDR3 extends over 16 amino acids. The ends were cut back, 0 bases at V and 8 bases at J, with 19 bases in the middle. Germline CDR1 reads SGHNT; CDR2 reads YYREEE (reference sequence). For the CDR3, the DNA is TGTGCCAGCAGCTTGGTGCGAGACTATAACTTCGGTACGCAGTATTTT. It specifies CASSLVRDYNFGTQYF. The full variable domain, rest sourced from reference TRBV5-4 and TRBJ2-3, is ETGVTQSPTHLIKTRGQQVTLRCSSQSGHNTVSWYQQALGQGPQFIFQYYREEENGRGNFPPRFSGLQFPNYSSELNVNALELDDSALYLCASSLVRDYNFGTQYFGPGTRLTVL.

This sequence joins TRBV25-1 and TRBJ2-3; possibly TRBD2 for D (5 bases). Trimming pared 4 bases from V and 8 bases from J, leaving 16 bases between. The CDR3 spans 14 residues. Germline V lookup: CDR1 MGHDK, CDR2 SYGVNS. The CDR3 here is CASSVAGLLGTQYF. The CDR3 nucleotides are TGTGCCAGCAGTGTTGCGGGTCTCCTCGGTACGCAGTATTTT.

The J gene is TRBJ1-1, the V gene TRBV30; D remains ambiguous. Trimming left V 4 bases short and J 3 bases short, with 12 bases between. Germline-derived CDR1 and CDR2 are GTSNPN and SVGIG (reference sequence). CDR3 length: 13 residues. The CDR3 is CAWTGQWDTEAFF. CDR3 in DNA: TGTGCCTGGACGGGTCAATGGGACACTGAAGCTTTCTTT.

This chain links TRBV6-6 with TRBJ1-2; D is undetermined. The length of the CDR3 is 15 residues. V lost 5 bases and J lost 8, with 21 bases in between. In germline, CDR1 is MNHNY, CDR2 SVGAGI (reference sequence). The CDR3 coding sequence is TGTGCCAGCAGTCCCACCGGGTCCGAGCGGAGCGGCTACACCTTC. Protein: CASSPTGSERSGYTF.

The rearrangement uses TRBV4-3 and TRBJ1-3; D is uncertain. Germline V gene data show CDR1 as LGHNA and CDR2 as YSLEER. The CDR3 runs 17 residues. The V end lost 0 bases, the J end lost 0 bases, and 12 bases lay between the germline ends. The DNA of the CDR3 is TGCGCCAGCAGCCAAGACCCGCGTCCCAACTCTGGAAACACCATATATTTT. It codes for CASSQDPRPNSGNTIYF.

This clone was counted a few times. The chain is built from TRBV5-5 and TRBJ1-6; D is unresolved. The CDR3 spans 15 residues. V lost 1 base and J 5 bases, leaving 10 bases between the germline ends. CDR1 SGHKS and CDR2 YYEKEE come from the germline V gene (reference sequence). The CDR3 sequence is CASSLSGTNNSPLHF. DNA for the CDR3: TGTGCCAGCAGCTTGTCGGGTACTAATAATTCACCCCTCCACTTT. The full variable domain, rest sourced from reference TRBV5-5 and TRBJ1-6, is DAGVTQSPTHLIKTRGQQVTLRCSPISGHKSVSWYQQVLGQGPQFIFQYYEKEERGRGNFPDRFSARQFPNYSSELNVNALLLGDSALYLCASSLSGTNNSPLHFGNGTRLTVT.